The 5 T cell receptor beta chains below were found in one sample sequenced in a study of CD8+ T cells in alopecia areata. cDNA serving as the sequencing template came from extracted, reverse transcribed RNA. The method was immunoSEQ multiplex PCR; TCRdb's version includes in-frame clones alone and lacks a portion of them. Of just over 150,000 clones in the sample, under 60% were seen once. Specimen: CD8+ T cells sorted from blood, collected at week 0. The receptors originated from a human donor with alopecia areata.

This clone was picked up a small number of times. This chain links TRBV10-3 with TRBJ2-1; D possibly corresponds to TRBD2 (5 bases). This CDR3 is built from 12 residues. Germline loops: CDR1 ENHRY, CDR2 SYGVKD. Trimming cost V 10 bases and J 4 bases, with 11 bases left between them. The CDR3 nucleotides are TGTGCCACTTGGACTGGGTACAATGAGCAGTTCTTC. Its protein product is CATWTGYNEQFF.

The chain is built from TRBV7-2 and TRBJ2-3; unclear D gene. CDR3 size: 16 residues. Germline V gene lookup returns CDR1 SGHTA and CDR2 FQGNSA. Deletions cut 2 bases from V and 0 bases from J, with 12 bases between. CDR3 amino acids: CASSLISIASTDTQYF. CDR3 DNA: TGTGCCAGCAGCTTAATTAGTATAGCTAGCACAGATACGCAGTATTTT.

In this sample, this clone turned up a few times. V usage is TRBV29-1 and J usage is TRBJ2-3, with D perhaps being TRBD1 or TRBD2 (6 bases each). The CDR3 extends over 14 amino acids. The germline CDR1 and CDR2 sequences are SQVTM and ANQGSEA. The V end lost 4 bases, the J end lost 6 bases, and 17 bases lay between the germline ends. The CDR3: CSVAGGRGDDTQYF. CDR3 coding DNA: TGCAGCGTTGCCGGGGGTAGGGGGGACGATACGCAGTATTTT.

This chain joins TRBV25-1 and TRBJ2-1; D uncertain. The germline V gene encodes CDR1 MGHDK and CDR2 SYGVNS. The CDR3 runs to 10 residues. V shed 6 bases and J shed 10 bases, with 7 bases lying between them. CDR3: CASRGLEQFF. Written as DNA, the CDR3 is TGTGCCAGCAGGGGGTTGGAGCAGTTCTTC. Full variable domain (missing parts from reference TRBV25-1 and TRBJ2-1): EADIYQTPRYLVIGTGKKITLECSQTMGHDKMYWYQQDPGMELHLIHYSYGVNSTEKGDLSSESTVSRIRTEHFPLTLESARPSHTSQYLCASRGLEQFFGPGTRLTVL.

This clone was seen only once. The CDR3 protein is CSVENGKDGYTF. CDR3 coding DNA: TGCAGCGTTGAAAATGGGAAGGATGGCTACACCTTC. The V gene is TRBV29-1, the J gene TRBJ1-2; no firm D call. CDR3 length: 12 residues. The V end was cut by 2 bases, the J end by 6 bases, with 10 bases between. Germline CDR1 is SQVTM and CDR2 is ANQGSEA.